The next 5 T cell receptor beta chains were all read from a single sample in a study of identical twins. TCRdb re-derived calls from the 5' RACE reads in MiXCR, one entry per CDR3 protein. This sample has roughly 150,000 distinct CDR3 sequences, with 3% to 4.5% found just once. The sample comprised memory T cells sorted from blood. These receptor sequences come from a man between 18 and 35 years old in good health.

The chain combines TRBV4-3 with TRBJ2-1; D is uncertain. The ends were cut back, 3 bases at V and 2 bases at J, with 11 bases in the middle. Germline V gene data show CDR1 as LGHNA and CDR2 as YSLEER. The CDR3 is 15 residues long. The CDR3 DNA sequence: TGCGCCAGCAGCCATGAAATAGGACCCTACAATGAGCAGTTCTTC. Protein sequence: CASSHEIGPYNEQFF.

In this sample, this clonotype turned up many times. V usage is TRBV4-3 and J usage is TRBJ1-2; weak D call: TRBD1 (5 bases). The germline CDR1 and CDR2 sequences are LGHNA and YSLEER. The germline V and J ends were trimmed by 0 bases and 6 bases, with 20 bases remaining between them. This CDR3 contains 17 residues. Written as DNA, the CDR3 is TGCGCCAGCAGCCAAGATCGAGGTCCAGGGCTTAGGAATGGCTACACCTTC. It specifies CASSQDRGPGLRNGYTF.

In this sample, this clonotype turned up many times. The chain joins TRBV9 to TRBJ1-2; perhaps TRBD1 as D (5 bases). The germline V gene has CDR1 SGDLS and CDR2 YYNGEE. V was pared by 3 bases and J by 8 bases, with 11 bases between. The CDR3 spans 12 residues. CDR3 in DNA: TGTGCCAGCAGCGGACAGTCGCGCGGCTACACCTTC. It specifies CASSGQSRGYTF. The variable domain in full, completed from reference TRBV9 and TRBJ1-2, reads DSGVTQTPKHLITATGQRVTLRCSPRSGDLSVYWYQQSLDQGLQFLIQYYNGEERAKGNILERFSAQQFPDLHSELNLSSLELGDSALYFCASSGQSRGYTFGSGTRLTVV.

This clonotype was found many times. V gene TRBV20-1 combines with J gene TRBJ1-1, with a weak D call TRBD1 (6 bases). Germline CDR1 reads DFQATT; CDR2 reads SNEGSKA (reference sequence). The CDR3 has 12 amino acids. Trimming stripped 3 bases from V and 8 bases from J, with 13 bases between. The CDR3 region has the DNA TGCAGTGCTAGTCCGACAGGCCTAGAAGCTTTCTTT. Translated: CSASPTGLEAFF.

This clonotype was counted ten times or more. V is TRBV15 and J is TRBJ2-7; 9 positions agree with TRBD2. Germline CDR1 is LNHNV and CDR2 is YYDKDF (reference sequence). CDR3 length: 17 amino acids. V shed 0 bases and J 2 bases; nucleotides not matched to a gene: 8. The CDR3 loop is CATSRDTLAGTTYEQYV. CDR3 nucleotides: TGTGCCACCAGCAGAGATACCCTAGCGGGGACAACCTACGAGCAGTACGTC.